This T cell receptor beta chain is from a study of preoperative IRX-2 immunotherapy in early breast cancer. Generated by immunoSEQ multiplex PCR, the TCRdb table keeps only in-frame clones and is missing some. The sample contains around 43,000 clones, approximately 75% of which appear only once. CDR1 and CDR2 from the germline V gene are SGHRS and YFSETQ. The J segment lost 5 bases and the V segment lost 4 bases, leaving 3 bases of the junction unmatched. This CDR3 has 15 amino acids. Documented treatment: preoperative locoregional IRX-2 cytokine immunotherapy. Preoperative locoregional IRX-2 cytokine immunotherapy was tested in the phase Ib source study.

This sequence was found in a human donor with breast cancer. This chain joins TRBV5-1 and TRBJ1-6; 10 nucleotides line up with TRBD1. This sample comprised tumor tissue, obtained after IRX-2 immunotherapy. The CDR3 spells CASSRGQGDNSPLHF. For the CDR3, the DNA is TGCGCCAGCAGCAGAGGACAGGGGGATAATTCACCCCTCCACTTT. The full variable domain, its missing parts supplied by reference TRBV5-1 and TRBJ1-6, is KAGVTQTPRYLIKTRGQQVTLSCSPISGHRSVSWYQQTPGQGLQFLFEYFSETQRNKGNFPGRFSGRQFSNSRSEMNVSTLELGDSALYLCASSRGQGDNSPLHFGNGTRLTVT.